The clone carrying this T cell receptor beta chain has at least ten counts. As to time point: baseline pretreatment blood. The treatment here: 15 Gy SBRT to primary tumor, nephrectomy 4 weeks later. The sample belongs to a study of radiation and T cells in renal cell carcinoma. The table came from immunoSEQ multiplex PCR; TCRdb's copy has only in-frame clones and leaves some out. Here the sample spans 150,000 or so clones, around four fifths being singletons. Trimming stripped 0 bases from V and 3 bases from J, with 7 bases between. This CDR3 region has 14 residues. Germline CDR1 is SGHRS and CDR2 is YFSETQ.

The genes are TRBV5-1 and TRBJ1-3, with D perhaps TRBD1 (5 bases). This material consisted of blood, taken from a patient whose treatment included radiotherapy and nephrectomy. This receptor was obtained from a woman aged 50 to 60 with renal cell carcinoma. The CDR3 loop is CASSLAQGGNTIYF. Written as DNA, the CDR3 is TGCGCCAGCAGCTTGGCGCAGGGTGGAAACACCATATATTTT.